The rows below give T cell receptor beta chains drawn from one sample of a study of blood T cell repertoires in COVID-19. Sequenced by immunoSEQ multiplex PCR; TCRdb stores in-frame clones only, minus some. The data show some 530,000 clones, 80% to 90% seen once. Sample: peripheral blood. The receptors derive from a human donor in a cohort sampled during active COVID-19. Both conserved end residues are part of each CDR3. Each record gives: J gene, CDR3 length, V gene, clone size, D gene, CDR3 protein, CDR3 DNA. D genes are given only for firm matches. Size tells how often a clone was seen (once, few, many) or the class of an expanded clone, and some rows leave it out.

TRBJ2-5,15,TRBV19,NA,TRBD2,CASSTGLAGGETQYF,TGTGCCAGTAGTACGGGGCTAGCGGGAGGAGAGACCCAGTACTTC
TRBJ2-5,16,TRBV28,NA,TRBD2,CASSLSSTSGRETQYF,TGTGCCAGCAGTTTATCGTCGACTAGCGGGAGAGAGACCCAGTACTTC
TRBJ2-1,14,TRBV6-5,NA,TRBD2,CASTQREVHNEQFF,TGTGCCAGCACCCAGCGGGAGGTGCACAATGAGCAGTTCTTC
TRBJ1-1,13,TRBV6-5,NA,NA,CASSPERGRSAFF,TGTGCCAGCAGTCCCGAAAGGGGAAGGTCAGCTTTCTTT
TRBJ1-3,16,TRBV30,NA,TRBD1,CAWNLVQGAGGNTIYF,TGTGCCTGGAACTTGGTCCAGGGGGCAGGAGGAAACACCATATATTTT
TRBJ2-7,13,TRBV5-6,NA,NA,CASSWDNPYEQYF,TGTGCCAGCAGCTGGGACAACCCCTACGAGCAGTACTTC
TRBJ2-7,14,TRBV6-5,NA,TRBD1,CASSYRQGAYEQYF,TGTGCCAGCAGTTACCGCCAGGGGGCTTACGAGCAGTACTTC
TRBJ2-4,13,TRBV11-3,NA,TRBD2,CASSLVSGGIQYF,TGTGCCAGCAGCTTAGTAAGCGGGGGCATTCAGTACTTC
TRBJ2-7,15,TRBV9,NA,NA,CASSPLDGPSYEQYF,TGTGCCAGCAGCCCTCTAGACGGCCCCTCCTACGAGCAGTACTTC
TRBJ1-1,14,TRBV2,NA,NA,CASSVELTGTEAFF,TGTGCCAGCAGTGTTGAGCTTACAGGGACTGAAGCTTTCTTT
TRBJ1-1,13,TRBV27,few,TRBD1,CASRKTGGTEAFF,TGTGCCAGCAGAAAAACAGGGGGCACTGAAGCTTTCTTT
TRBJ2-7,13,TRBV19,NA,NA,CASSIAGVNEQYF,TGTGCCAGTAGTATAGCCGGGGTCAACGAGCAGTACTTC
TRBJ1-5,15,TRBV28,NA,TRBD1,CASSLDRGGGQPQHF,TGTGCCAGCAGTTTAGACAGGGGTGGAGGTCAGCCCCAGCATTTT
TRBJ2-5,17,TRBV3-1/TRBV3-2,NA,TRBD2,CASSLRGPSGRGETQYF,TGTGCCAGCAGCCTCCGGGGGCCTAGCGGGAGAGGAGAGACCCAGTACTTC
TRBJ1-2,19,TRBV10-3,NA,TRBD1,CAISESDPGQGSWSYGYTF,TGTGCCATCAGTGAGTCGGACCCGGGACAGGGAAGTTGGAGCTATGGCTACACCTTC
TRBJ2-2,17,TRBV7-9,NA,TRBD2,CASSLKGGITNTGELFF,TGTGCCAGCAGCTTGAAGGGAGGGATAACGAACACCGGGGAGCTGTTTTTT
TRBJ1-2,15,TRBV6-5,NA,TRBD1,CASNPGTAANYGYTF,TGTGCCAGCAATCCTGGGACAGCAGCTAACTATGGCTACACCTTC
TRBJ2-1,19,TRBV19,NA,NA,CASSKGLVSGSSSYNEQFF,TGTGCCAGTAGTAAAGGGCTTGTTAGCGGCTCGAGCTCCTACAATGAGCAGTTCTTC
TRBJ2-3,13,TRBV25-1,NA,TRBD2,CASKAGARNTQYF,TGTGCCAGCAAAGCGGGAGCTCGAAATACGCAGTATTTT
TRBJ1-3,16,TRBV4-2,NA,NA,CASSQDGGDSGNTIYF,TGTGCCAGCAGCCAAGATGGGGGGGACTCTGGAAACACCATATATTTT
TRBJ1-4,18,TRBV18,NA,NA,CASSPLGLAGNVDEKLFF,TGTGCCAGCTCACCACTGGGATTGGCGGGTAACGTGGACGAAAAACTGTTTTTT
TRBJ2-7,20,TRBV3-1/TRBV3-2,NA,TRBD2,CASSQDRRVGLAGILAGQYF,TGTGCCAGCAGCCAAGATCGCAGGGTGGGACTAGCGGGAATCTTGGCCGGGCAGTACTTC
TRBJ1-1,12,TRBV15,NA,NA,CATSRGEGEAFF,TGTGCCACCAGCAGAGGAGAGGGCGAAGCTTTCTTT
TRBJ1-1,12,TRBV30,NA,NA,CAWGSSNTEAFF,TGTGCCTGGGGGAGTTCGAACACTGAAGCTTTCTTT
TRBJ1-1,11,TRBV19,once,NA,CATRQVAEAFF,TGTGCCACCAGACAGGTGGCTGAAGCTTTCTTT
TRBJ1-5,12,TRBV28,NA,NA,CASRPTNQPQHF,TGTGCCAGCAGACCTACCAATCAGCCCCAGCATTTT
TRBJ2-7,14,TRBV13,NA,TRBD2,CASSHRGGGYEQYF,TGTGCCAGCAGCCACCGGGGGGGAGGGTACGAGCAGTACTTC
TRBJ2-3,16,TRBV6-8,NA,TRBD2,CATPVTSGPLTDTQYF,TGTGCCACGCCCGTAACTAGCGGGCCATTGACAGATACGCAGTATTTT
TRBJ1-5,12,TRBV28,NA,TRBD1,CASSSEGQPPHF,TGTGCCAGCAGTTCCGAGGGACAGCCCCCGCATTTT
TRBJ2-7,16,TRBV14,NA,TRBD2,CASSRPRGLAVYEQYF,TGTGCCAGCAGCCGGCCGCGGGGACTAGCGGTCTACGAGCAGTACTTC
TRBJ2-3,17,TRBV5-1,NA,TRBD2,CASSLPGIAGGGDTQYF,TGCGCCAGCAGCTTGCCCGGGATAGCGGGAGGTGGAGATACGCAGTATTTT
TRBJ2-5,15,TRBV10-3,NA,TRBD1,CAIKRNGQGQETQYF,TGTGCCATCAAGCGAAACGGACAGGGACAAGAGACCCAGTACTTC
TRBJ1-2,14,TRBV18,NA,NA,CASSPEEGGNGYTF,TGTGCCAGCTCACCAGAGGAGGGTGGTAATGGCTACACCTTC
TRBJ2-3,16,TRBV9,few,TRBD2,CASSTIAGSSTDTQYF,TGTGCCAGCAGCACCATAGCGGGATCTAGCACAGATACGCAGTATTTT
TRBJ1-6,15,TRBV28,NA,TRBD1,CASSGNRGQNSPLHF,TGTGCCAGCAGTGGGAACAGGGGGCAGAATTCACCCCTCCACTTT
TRBJ1-1,11,TRBV25-1,NA,NA,CASSRRHEAFF,TGTGCCAGCAGTCGCCGACACGAAGCTTTCTTT
TRBJ2-7,15,TRBV6-5,once,TRBD1,CASSYSFTGGSEQYF,TGTGCCAGCAGTTACTCATTTACAGGGGGCTCTGAGCAGTACTTC
TRBJ1-6,15,TRBV15,few,NA,CATSRDLGGGSPLHF,TGTGCCACCAGCAGAGATCTCGGGGGAGGCTCACCCCTCCACTTT
TRBJ2-7,13,TRBV19,NA,TRBD1,CASSSDRGYEQYF,TGTGCCAGTAGTTCCGACAGGGGATACGAGCAGTACTTC
TRBJ1-1,14,TRBV29-1,NA,NA,CSVESRGSGTEAFF,TGCAGCGTTGAAAGTCGGGGGTCGGGCACTGAAGCTTTCTTT
TRBJ2-3,15,TRBV15,NA,NA,CATSRDGGSEDTQYF,TGTGCCACCAGCAGAGATGGGGGGTCAGAAGATACGCAGTATTTT
TRBJ1-6,16,TRBV6-5,NA,TRBD1,CASSYSRDRGLSPLHF,TGTGCCAGCAGTTACTCCCGGGACAGGGGGCTCTCACCCCTCCACTTT
TRBJ2-1,17,TRBV10-3,NA,TRBD1,CAISEPGTGPDYNEQFF,TGTGCCATCAGTGAGCCCGGGACAGGGCCAGACTACAATGAGCAGTTCTTC
TRBJ2-1,18,TRBV7-9,NA,NA,CASSSRGASRSSYNEQFF,TGTGCCAGCAGCAGCAGGGGGGCTAGCCGGAGCTCCTACAATGAGCAGTTCTTC
TRBJ2-3,16,TRBV5-1,NA,TRBD2,CASSPQTSGMPDTQYF,TGCGCCAGCAGCCCCCAGACTAGCGGGATGCCAGATACGCAGTATTTT
TRBJ1-2,15,TRBV6-6,NA,NA,CASSRQEQPNYGYTF,TGTGCCAGCAGCCGACAGGAACAACCTAACTATGGCTACACCTTC
TRBJ2-1,17,TRBV7-3,NA,TRBD2,CASSLRPGLADYNEQFF,TGTGCCAGCAGCCTCCGCCCGGGACTAGCGGATTACAATGAGCAGTTCTTC
TRBJ1-1,14,TRBV9,NA,TRBD1,CASSFTGGNTEAFF,TGTGCCAGCAGCTTTACAGGGGGGAACACTGAAGCTTTCTTT
TRBJ2-1,13,TRBV6-5,once,NA,CASSSNRPGEQFF,TGTGCCAGCAGTTCAAATAGGCCGGGGGAGCAGTTCTTC
TRBJ1-4,14,TRBV5-4,NA,NA,CASSRGTQNEKLFF,TGTGCCAGCAGCCGAGGGACTCAGAATGAAAAACTGTTTTTT
TRBJ1-1,14,TRBV27,NA,NA,CASSAQGYNTEAFF,TGTGCCAGCAGTGCCCAGGGATATAACACTGAAGCTTTCTTT
TRBJ1-2,13,TRBV12-3/TRBV12-4,NA,NA,CASSLFMNYGYTF,TGTGCCAGCAGTCTATTTATGAACTATGGCTACACCTTC
TRBJ1-2,15,TRBV19,NA,NA,CASSIDAGANYGYTF,TGTGCCAGTAGTATAGACGCAGGGGCTAACTATGGCTACACCTTC
TRBJ2-3,15,TRBV19,once,NA,CASSTIAANTDTQYF,TGTGCCAGTAGTACCATAGCGGCAAACACAGATACGCAGTATTTT